The 8 T cell receptor beta chains presented below share a single source sample, sequenced in a study of early T cells in non-severe SARS-CoV-2 infection. TCRdb re-derived calls from the 5' RACE reads in MiXCR, one entry per CDR3 protein. The table includes tens of thousands of distinct CDR3 sequences, about a tenth detected once. The sample here was whole blood, taken at baseline. The receptors originated from an adult who was a healthcare worker with PCR-confirmed SARS-CoV-2 infection or an uninfected control (not recorded which).

This clonotype has ten or more counts. This chain links TRBV6-5 with TRBJ2-7, with D perhaps matching TRBD2 (6 bases). In germline, CDR1 is MNHEY, CDR2 SVGAGI. There are 16 residues in the CDR3. The V end lost 6 bases, the J end lost 2 bases, and 20 bases lay between the germline ends. CDR3 nucleotide sequence: TGTGCCAGCAGGAGGCCGACCGGGACTGGAACCTACGAGCAGTACTTC. As protein: CASRRPTGTGTYEQYF.

This clonotype was detected many times. V is TRBV5-6 and J is TRBJ2-7, with 9 nucleotides matching TRBD1. From germline, CDR1 is SGHDT and CDR2 YYEEEE. The CDR3 loop spans 13 amino acids. Trimming cost V 3 bases and J 7 bases; bases outside gene matches: 5. CDR3 residues: CASSWGQGLEQYF. CDR3 in DNA: TGTGCCAGCAGCTGGGGACAGGGTTTAGAGCAGTACTTC.

The chain joins TRBV20-1 to TRBJ2-1; D may be TRBD1 (5 bases). From germline, CDR1 is DFQATT and CDR2 SNEGSKA (reference sequence). The CDR3 runs 12 residues. V was pared by 7 bases and J by 4 bases, with 11 bases between. CDR3 sequence: CSVATVYNEQFF. For the CDR3, the DNA is TGCAGTGTCGCGACAGTTTACAATGAGCAGTTCTTC.

This clonotype was seen ten or more times. The chain has TRBV27 and TRBJ2-1; D is perhaps TRBD1 or TRBD2 (5 bases each). The CDR3 covers 18 residues. Germline V gene lookup returns CDR1 MNHEY and CDR2 SMNVEV (reference sequence). The V and J ends lost 0 bases and 2 bases respectively, with 17 bases between them. CDR3 sequence: CASSLSFVTRGPYNEQFF. The CDR3 DNA reads as TGTGCCAGCAGTTTATCGTTTGTGACGAGGGGCCCCTACAATGAGCAGTTCTTC.

This clonotype was detected a few times. The DNA of the CDR3 is TGCGCCAGCAGCCGACAGAGCTCCTACAATGAGCAGTTCTTC. Translation: CASSRQSSYNEQFF. The chain couples TRBV5-1 to TRBJ2-1; D may be TRBD1 (5 bases). The V gene lost 4 bases and the J gene lost 0 bases, with 8 bases spanning the gap. This CDR3 has 14 amino acids. CDR1 is SGHRS, CDR2 YFSETQ, per germline.

This chain uses TRBV12-2 with TRBJ1-5; the table's D call, TRBD1, has no DNA check behind it. TRBV12-2 is listed as a pseudogene. The CDR3 has 18 residues. The CDR3, as DNA: TGTGCAAGTCGCACCCGACCAGGGCGGCGGGACCTCAATCAGCCCCAGCATTTT. Translation: CASRTRPGRRDLNQPQHF.

There are a few counts of this clonotype. This chain connects TRBV20-1 to TRBJ1-1; D is unclear. CDR1 is DFQATT and CDR2 is SNEGSKA in the germline V gene (reference sequence). Trimming took off 1 base at V and 3 bases at J, with 12 bases between the two ends. The CDR3 covers 14 residues. As DNA, the CDR3 is TGCAGTGCTAGAGTGGGTATTGGGTACACTGAAGCTTTCTTT. Encoded protein: CSARVGIGYTEAFF.

The chain links TRBV7-2 to TRBJ1-5, with TRBD1 as a possible D gene (5 bases). CDR1 and CDR2 from the germline V gene are SGHTA and FQGNSA. This CDR3 has 18 amino acids. V shed 5 bases and J shed 0 bases, with 20 bases lying between them. CDR3: CASSPRQNLMNSNQPQHF. The CDR3 DNA reads as TGTGCCAGCAGCCCACGACAGAACCTGATGAATAGCAATCAGCCCCAGCATTTT.